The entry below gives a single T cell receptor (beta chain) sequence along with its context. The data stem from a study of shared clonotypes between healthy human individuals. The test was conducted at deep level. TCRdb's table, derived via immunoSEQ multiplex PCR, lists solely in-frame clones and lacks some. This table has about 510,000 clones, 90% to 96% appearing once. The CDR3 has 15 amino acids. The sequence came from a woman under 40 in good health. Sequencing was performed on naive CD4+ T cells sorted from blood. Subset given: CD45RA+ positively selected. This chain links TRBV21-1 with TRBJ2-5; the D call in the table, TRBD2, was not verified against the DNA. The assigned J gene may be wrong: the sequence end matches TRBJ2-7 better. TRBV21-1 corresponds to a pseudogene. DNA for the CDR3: TGTGCCAGCAGCCCGCGAGGGGCGGGACCCTACGAGCAGTACTTC. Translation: CASSPRGAGPYEQYF.